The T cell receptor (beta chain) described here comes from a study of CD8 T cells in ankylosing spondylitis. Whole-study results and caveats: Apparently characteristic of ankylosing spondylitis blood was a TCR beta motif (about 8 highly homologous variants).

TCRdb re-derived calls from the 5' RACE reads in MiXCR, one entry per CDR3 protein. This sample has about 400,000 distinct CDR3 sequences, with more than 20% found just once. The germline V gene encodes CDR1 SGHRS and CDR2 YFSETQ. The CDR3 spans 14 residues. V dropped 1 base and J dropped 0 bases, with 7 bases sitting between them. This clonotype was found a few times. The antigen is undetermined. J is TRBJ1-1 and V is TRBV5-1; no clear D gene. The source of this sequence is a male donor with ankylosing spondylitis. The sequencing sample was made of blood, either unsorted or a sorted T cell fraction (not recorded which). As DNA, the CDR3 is TGCGCCAGCAGCTTGTTACCGATGAACACTGAAGCTTTCTTT. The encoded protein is CASSLLPMNTEAFF. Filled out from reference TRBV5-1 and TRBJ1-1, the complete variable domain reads KAGVTQTPRYLIKTRGQQVTLSCSPISGHRSVSWYQQTPGQGLQFLFEYFSETQRNKGNFPGRFSGRQFSNSRSEMNVSTLELGDSALYLCASSLLPMNTEAFFGQGTRLTVV.